This is a list of T cell receptor beta chains from one sample in a study of blood T cell repertoires in COVID-19. Only in-frame clones appear in the TCRdb table, and some are missing; sequencing was by immunoSEQ multiplex PCR. The table includes around 500,000 clones, approximately 90% detected once. The sample consisted of PBMCs or T cells enriched from blood (not recorded which). Every receptor here comes from a woman in her forties who had recovered from COVID-19. The CDR3 runs from the conserved cysteine through the conserved F or W. A D gene is named only where the DNA matches it firmly. Some rows have no size entry. The others give once, few or many, or a class for an expanded clone.

clone size	D gene	V gene	J gene	CDR3 protein	CDR3 DNA
NA	TRBD1	TRBV6-2/TRBV6-3	TRBJ2-7	CASSYASGQGPYEQYF	TGTGCCAGCAGTTACGCCTCTGGACAGGGGCCGTACGAGCAGTACTTC
many	TRBD2	TRBV6-6	TRBJ2-2	CASSLGTSGGSRPGELFF	TGTGCCAGCAGTCTCGGGACTAGCGGGGGGTCGAGGCCCGGGGAGCTGTTTTTT
few	TRBD1	TRBV4-1	TRBJ2-5	CASSQETGDETQYF	TGCGCCAGCAGCCAAGAAACAGGGGACGAGACCCAGTACTTC
NA	TRBD1	TRBV3-1/TRBV3-2	TRBJ1-1	CASSQGGQGAEAFF	TGTGCCAGCAGCCAAGGAGGGCAGGGGGCTGAAGCTTTCTTT
NA	NA	TRBV7-9	TRBJ2-3	CASSLGQSSTDTQYF	TGTGCCAGCAGCTTAGGTCAGTCTAGCACAGATACGCAGTATTTT
once	TRBD1	TRBV19	TRBJ2-4	CASRSGQGASKNIQYF	TGTGCCAGTAGAAGTGGACAGGGGGCTTCCAAAAACATTCAGTACTTC
NA	NA	TRBV10-3	TRBJ2-1	CAISERSTADGQFF	TGTGCCATCAGTGAAAGATCCACTGCTGATGGGCAGTTCTTC
NA	NA	TRBV12-3/TRBV12-4	TRBJ2-1	CASSFSNEQFF	TGTGCCAGCAGTTTCAGCAATGAGCAGTTCTTC
NA	TRBD2	TRBV2	TRBJ2-7	CASSGINWTSGKGEQYF	TGTGCCAGCAGTGGAATAAACTGGACTAGCGGGAAGGGCGAGCAGTACTTC
NA	NA	TRBV27	TRBJ2-7	CASSPIDRSYEQYF	TGTGCCAGCAGTCCGATCGACAGATCCTACGAGCAGTACTTC
NA	TRBD1	TRBV3-1/TRBV3-2	TRBJ2-7	CASSQGQGAPYEQYF	TGTGCCAGCAGCCAAGGACAGGGGGCCCCCTACGAGCAGTACTTC
NA	TRBD1	TRBV7-2	TRBJ1-1	CASNGGTGPSTEAFF	TGTGCCAGCAACGGGGGGACAGGGCCCAGCACTGAAGCTTTCTTT
few	TRBD1	TRBV5-1	TRBJ1-3	CASSLAGQGNGNTIYF	TGCGCCAGCAGCTTGGCCGGACAGGGGAATGGAAACACCATATATTTT
NA	TRBD1	TRBV19	TRBJ1-1	CASTTDRANEAFF	TGTGCCAGTACTACTGACAGGGCGAATGAAGCTTTCTTT
NA	NA	TRBV12-3/TRBV12-4	TRBJ1-2	CASRPTEFYGYTF	TGTGCCAGCAGACCCACAGAATTCTATGGCTACACCTTC
NA	NA	TRBV6-5	TRBJ2-1	CASSYSTASHNEQFF	TGTGCCAGCAGTTACTCGACGGCTAGCCACAATGAGCAGTTCTTC
NA	NA	TRBV27	TRBJ2-2	CASSIRINTGELFF	TGTGCCAGCAGTATCAGAATAAACACCGGGGAGCTGTTTTTT
NA	NA	TRBV24-1	TRBJ1-3	CATSDPAGSGNTIYF	TGTGCCACCAGTGACCCCGCCGGGTCTGGAAACACCATATATTTT
NA	TRBD2	TRBV10-1	TRBJ2-3	CASSDVSGSRADTQYF	TGCGCCAGCAGTGATGTTAGCGGGAGTAGGGCAGATACGCAGTATTTT
once	TRBD1	TRBV11-3	TRBJ2-7	CASSFRQGLVYEQYF	TGTGCCAGCAGCTTTCGACAGGGCTTAGTCTACGAGCAGTACTTC
NA	NA	TRBV11-3	TRBJ2-5	CASSSNSGRAQYF	TGTGCCAGCAGCTCCAACAGCGGGCGGGCCCAGTACTTC
NA	NA	TRBV7-8	TRBJ1-5	CASSPGHKYSNQPQHF	TGTGCCAGCAGCCCGGGACACAAGTATAGCAATCAGCCCCAGCATTTT
NA	TRBD1	TRBV6-5	TRBJ2-7	CASIKRTGGSEQYF	TGTGCCAGCATCAAAAGGACAGGGGGATCCGAGCAGTACTTC
NA	NA	TRBV10-3	TRBJ1-5	CAISVEGYSNQPQHF	TGTGCCATCAGTGTGGAGGGTTATAGCAATCAGCCCCAGCATTTT
few	NA	TRBV6-1	TRBJ1-5	CASSDRVSYQPQHF	TGTGCCAGCAGTGACAGGGTAAGCTATCAGCCCCAGCATTTT
NA	TRBD1	TRBV7-7	TRBJ2-5	CASSLVGQGGETQYF	TGTGCCAGCAGCTTAGTTGGACAGGGGGGGGAGACCCAGTACTTC
NA	TRBD1	TRBV9	TRBJ1-5	CASSVGQGGMEPQHF	TGTGCCAGCAGCGTCGGACAGGGAGGGATGGAGCCCCAGCATTTT
NA	TRBD2	TRBV24-1	TRBJ2-7	CATINGGLAGGLEQYF	TGTGCCACCATCAATGGAGGTCTAGCGGGAGGCCTGGAGCAGTACTTC
NA	TRBD1	TRBV2	TRBJ1-2	CASKTGDHYGYTF	TGTGCCAGCAAAACAGGGGATCACTATGGCTACACCTTC
NA	TRBD2	TRBV5-1	TRBJ2-1	CASSLYLAGAQAYNEQFF	TGCGCCAGCAGCTTGTACCTAGCGGGAGCCCAGGCGTACAATGAGCAGTTCTTC
NA	NA	TRBV3-1/TRBV3-2	TRBJ2-5	CASSHGALETQYF	TGTGCCAGCAGCCATGGGGCGTTGGAGACCCAGTACTTC
once	NA	TRBV3-1/TRBV3-2	TRBJ1-3	CASSQVYSGNTIYF	TGTGCCAGCAGCCAAGTCTACTCTGGAAACACCATATATTTT
NA	NA	TRBV11-2	TRBJ2-5	CASSLDWLAETQYF	TGTGCCAGCAGCTTAGATTGGCTAGCAGAGACCCAGTACTTC
NA	TRBD1	TRBV5-1	TRBJ1-5	CASSLSGGSNQPQHF	TGCGCCAGCAGCTTGTCAGGGGGAAGCAATCAGCCCCAGCATTTT
NA	NA	TRBV19	TRBJ1-2	CASKLDRLNYGYTF	TGTGCCAGTAAACTAGACAGGCTAAACTATGGCTACACCTTC
few	TRBD2	TRBV11-2	TRBJ2-1	CASSLEAVAGKGFF	TGTGCCAGCAGCTTAGAAGCGGTAGCGGGAAAAGGGTTCTTC
NA	NA	TRBV2	TRBJ2-7	CASTNLGGASEQYF	TGTGCCAGCACTAATCTCGGAGGGGCCTCCGAGCAGTACTTC
once	TRBD1	TRBV10-1	TRBJ2-5	CASSESGTVAQYF	TGCGCCAGCAGTGAGTCGGGGACAGTGGCCCAGTACTTC
few	NA	TRBV18	TRBJ2-7	CASSPPGLSHEQYF	TGTGCCAGCTCACCACCGGGGCTCTCGCACGAGCAGTACTTC
NA	NA	TRBV4-3	TRBJ2-1	CASSLGLNSYNEQFF	TGCGCCAGCAGCTTGGGACTCAACTCCTACAATGAGCAGTTCTTC